This TCR beta chain was found in a study of regulatory T cells in long-lasting Graves disease. This clonotype has ten or more counts. Noted time point: newly diagnosed GD, antithyroid drugs for less than 3 months. Making the TCR library involved RNA that had been extracted from PBMCs. The TCR beta library used iRepertoire HTBI primers with Arm-PCR amplification of CDR3. TCRdb fed the multiplex PCR reads into MiXCR, producing one record per CDR3 protein. The table records roughly 260,000 distinct CDR3 sequences, approximately 18% of them present only once. There are 11 residues in the CDR3. The V end lost 6 bases, the J end lost 5 bases, and 10 bases lay between the germline ends. CDR1 and CDR2 from the germline V gene are DFQATT and SNEGSKA (reference sequence). This sample was shared with a second study, whose subject was T cells in Graves' hyperthyroidism and ophthalmopathy. From that report: The HTBI set primed first-round TCR CDR3 RT-PCR.

J is TRBJ1-1 and V is TRBV20-1; maybe TRBD1 (5 bases). The sequence derives from a woman under 40 with Graves disease. The specimen comprised peripheral blood mononuclear cells (PBMCs), sampled at new diagnosis, from a patient treated with antithyroid drugs. The CDR3 nucleotides are TGCAGTGCCCCAGGGTTGACTGAAGCTTTCTTT. The encoded protein is CSAPGLTEAFF.